These 22 T cell receptor beta chains were all obtained from the same sample, sequenced in a study of kidney transplant recipient with SARS-CoV-2 infection. A single record per CDR3 protein comes from TCRdb applying MiXCR to the reads. The table has approximately 250,000 distinct CDR3 sequences, 25% to 30% seen once. Sample: a blood sample, taken at baseline and on day 111 from a kidney transplant recipient. The receptor set was obtained from a male patient younger than 45 who had COVID-19 and was a kidney transplant recipient. Some T cells could come from the graft donor.

This clonotype was counted ten times or more. The chain has TRBV2 and TRBJ1-2; D gene ambiguous. This CDR3 region has 14 residues. V lost 2 bases and J lost 3, with 10 bases in between. CDR1 is SNHLY and CDR2 is FYNNEI in the germline V gene. CDR3 amino acids: CASSEPRDDYGYTF. The CDR3 DNA reads TGTGCCAGCAGTGAACCCCGAGACGACTATGGCTACACCTTC.

To note about this clonotype: Compared with germline, one end of the junction differs, possibly owing to a read error. The chain couples TRBV20-1 to TRBJ2-1; D perhaps matches TRBD2 (5 bases). The CDR3 length is 15 residues. Germline lookup yields CDR1 DFQATT and CDR2 SNEGSKA (reference sequence). In nucleotides, the CDR3 is TGCAGTGCCAGCAGTAACGGGAAGCCCTACAATGGGCAGTTCTTC. This translates into CSASSNGKPYNGQFF.

Regarding this clonotype: A much larger clone sits a single nucleotide away, making a read error possible. The chain uses TRBV12-3 or TRBV12-4 and TRBJ2-3; D gene unclear. V was shortened by 2 bases and J by 1 base, with 4 bases between the two germline ends. CDR3 length equals 13 residues. CDR3 region: CASSLLRTDTQYF. The CDR3 DNA is TGTGCCAGCAGTTTATTGCGCACAGATACGCAGTATTTT.

This clonotype appeared a few times. This chain joins TRBV6-4 and TRBJ1-2; D call uncertain. The CDR3 is 17 residues long. V was trimmed by 5 bases and J by 4 bases, leaving 23 bases between them. CDR1 and CDR2 from the germline V gene are MRHNA and SNTAGT. Written as DNA, the CDR3 is TGTGCCAGCAGTAACTTATGCTCACACGGAAAGACCTATGGCTACACCTTC. Amino acid sequence: CASSNLCSHGKTYGYTF.

This clonotype has at least ten counts. The chain joins TRBV20-1 to TRBJ1-2; TRBD1 is a possible D gene (6 bases). Trimming pared 0 bases from V and 1 base from J, leaving 15 bases between. Germline lookup yields CDR1 DFQATT and CDR2 SNEGSKA (reference sequence). This CDR3 is 16 amino acids long. CDR3 sequence (DNA): TGCAGTGCTAGAGATCTCAGACAGGAGATTAACTATGGCTACACCTTC. The encoded protein is CSARDLRQEINYGYTF.

The sample holds many counts of this clonotype. The CDR3 sequence: CASSPPPGLSYEQYF. The CDR3 bases are TGTGCCAGCAGCCCACCCCCAGGGTTATCCTACGAGCAGTACTTC. This rearrangement joins TRBV6-2 or TRBV6-3 to TRBJ2-7; tentatively, D is TRBD1 (5 bases). The CDR3 totals 15 residues. V was pared by 6 bases and J by 1 base, with 16 bases between. Germline V gene data show CDR1 as MNHEY and CDR2 as SVGEGT.

This clonotype has a count of ten or more. The CDR3 DNA follows: TGTGCCAGCAGCCCGGACCGATTAGGGCCCCAGCATTTT. It translates to CASSPDRLGPQHF. The chain couples TRBV5-5 to TRBJ1-5; D remains ambiguous. Germline V gene lookup returns CDR1 SGHKS and CDR2 YYEKEE (reference sequence). Trimming removed 4 bases at V and 9 bases at J, with 14 bases between. This CDR3 has 13 residues.

This clonotype was observed at least ten times. The rearrangement joins TRBV11-2 to TRBJ1-4; 7 positions match TRBD1. CDR1 SGHAT and CDR2 FQNNGV come from the germline V gene. J gave up 4 bases and V 4 bases, and 3 bases lay outside the gene matches. This CDR3 is built from 14 residues. The chain's CDR3 is CASSSTGFNEKLFF. For the CDR3, the DNA is TGTGCCAGCAGCTCGACAGGGTTTAATGAAAAACTGTTTTTT.

In regard to this clonotype: This sequence may be a read error, since a much larger clone differs from it by one base. The chain couples TRBV3-1 to TRBJ1-2, with 8 nucleotides matching TRBD1. There are 16 residues in the CDR3. Germline CDR1 is LGHDT and CDR2 is YNNKEL (reference sequence). The CDR3 region is CAGSQDIGTGDYGYTF. The CDR3, as DNA: TGTGCCGGCAGCCAAGATATAGGGACAGGAGACTATGGCTACACCTTC.

Of note for this clonotype: A much larger clonotype is one base distant, so this may be a read error. The V and J genes are TRBV6-5 and TRBJ1-1; 7 bases agree with TRBD1. V shed 4 bases and J 2 bases; nucleotides not matched to a gene: 7. The CDR3 covers 15 residues. Germline loops: CDR1 MNHEY, CDR2 SVGAGI. The chain's CDR3 is CASSCTGTVNTEAFF. The DNA of the CDR3 is TGTGCCAGCAGTTGCACCGGGACAGTTAACACTGAAGCTTTCTTT.

V gene TRBV4-1 combines with J gene TRBJ2-7; TRBD1 might be the D (6 bases). The V gene lost 0 bases and the J gene lost 6 bases, with 9 bases spanning the gap. The CDR3 runs 13 residues. Germline loops: CDR1 MGHRA, CDR2 YSYEKL. This CDR3 reads CASSQDGGSEQYF. CDR3 in DNA: TGCGCCAGCAGCCAAGATGGGGGCAGCGAGCAGTACTTC.

Comments on this clonotype: This sequence may be a read error, since a much larger clone differs from it by one base. The gene calls are TRBV27 and TRBJ2-6; D might be TRBD2 (6 bases). Germline CDR1 and CDR2: MNHEY and SMNVEV (reference sequence). V was clipped by 6 bases and J by 0 bases, with 18 bases between them. The CDR3 has 18 residues. CDR3 loop: CASSLPGREFSGANVLTF. CDR3 in DNA: TGTGCCAGCAGCCTGCCGGGACGGGAGTTCTCTGGGGCCAACGTCCTGACTTTC.

In the case of this clonotype: This may come from a read error, since a much larger clone is one base off. The chain uses TRBV15 and TRBJ2-3, with 8 positions matching TRBD1. This CDR3 has 17 amino acids. The trim removed 2 bases at V and 2 bases at J, leaving 9 bases unmatched. Germline V gene sequence: CDR1 LNHNV, CDR2 YYDKDF (reference sequence). CDR3 bases: TGTGCCACCAGCAGAAGGGGTGGGGACAGGTACACAGATACGCAGTATTTT. It yields the protein CATSRRGGDRYTDTQYF.

With respect to this clonotype: This may stem from a read error, because a much larger clone lies one nucleotide away. This chain uses TRBV24-1 with TRBJ1-2; D uncertain. Per the germline V gene, CDR1 is KGHDR and CDR2 is SFDVKD. Trimming stripped 6 bases from V and 6 bases from J, with 25 bases between. The CDR3 is 17 amino acids. The CDR3 DNA reads TGTGCCACCAGTACGACGGCTAGTACCAGAAAGACCCATGGCTACACCTTC. It codes for CATSTTASTRKTHGYTF.

This chain uses TRBV4-3 with TRBJ1-2, with a possible D match to TRBD1 (5 bases). CDR3 length: 17 residues. V was trimmed by 5 bases and J by 4 bases, leaving 23 bases between them. CDR1 and CDR2 from the germline V gene are LGHNA and YSLEER. The CDR3 loop is CASSIYWGRRKTYGYTF. CDR3 DNA sequence: TGCGCCAGCAGCATCTACTGGGGACGTCGAAAGACCTATGGCTACACCTTC.

The chain uses TRBV20-1 and TRBJ2-1, with 8 bases matching TRBD2. Germline V gives CDR1 DFQATT, CDR2 SNEGSKA (reference sequence). The J segment lost 8 bases and the V segment lost 1 base, leaving 7 bases of the junction unmatched. This CDR3 has 14 amino acids. For the CDR3, the DNA is TGCAGTGCTAGAGGAATTGGAGCGGGAGATGAGCAGTTCTTC. Residues: CSARGIGAGDEQFF.

This clonotype was observed many times. This chain uses TRBV7-4 with TRBJ2-2; 7 nucleotides align to TRBD1. Germline lookup yields CDR1 SGHVT and CDR2 SQSDAQ. The CDR3 has 15 amino acids. J lost 4 bases, V lost 5 bases, and 7 bases had no gene match. Here the CDR3 reads CASSKTGVCTGELFF. CDR3 sequence (DNA): TGTGCCAGCAGCAAAACAGGGGTATGCACCGGGGAGCTGTTTTTT. Using reference TRBV7-4 and TRBJ2-2 for the parts outside the CDR3, the full variable domain is GAGVSQSPRYKVAKRGRDVALRCDSISGHVTLYWYRQTLGQGSEVLTYSQSDAQRDKSGRPSGRFSAERPERSVSTLKIQRTEQGDSAVYLCASSKTGVCTGELFFGEGSRLTVL.

This clonotype was found a few times. The V call is TRBV29-1, the J call TRBJ2-1; 10 nucleotides line up with TRBD2. This CDR3 has 14 residues. The germline CDR1 and CDR2 sequences are SQVTM and ANQGSEA. Unmatched junction bases numbered 4, after V lost 4 bases and J lost 4 bases. The CDR3 DNA is TGCAGCGTTGCTACTAGCGGGGAATACAATGAGCAGTTCTTC. Encoded protein: CSVATSGEYNEQFF.

This clonotype was observed many times. The V gene is TRBV19, the J gene TRBJ2-2; 10 positions match TRBD2. This CDR3 comprises 18 residues. V lost 5 bases, J lost 2 bases, and 11 bases stayed unmatched. Germline V CDR1 and CDR2: LNHDA, SQIVND (reference sequence). The CDR3 protein is CASSSSLGLAVNTGELFF. In DNA, the CDR3 is TGTGCCAGTAGTTCCAGCCTTGGACTAGCGGTAAACACCGGGGAGCTGTTTTTT.

A word on this clonotype: Just one base apart from a much larger clone, this may be a read error. The gene calls are TRBV27 and TRBJ2-2; a weak D match, TRBD1 (5 bases). The CDR3 spans 16 residues. From germline, CDR1 is MNHEY and CDR2 SMNVEV (reference sequence). For the CDR3, the DNA is TGTGCCAACAGTTGGCAGGGCCCGAGTGACACCGGGGAGCTGTTTTTT. Residues: CANSWQGPSDTGELFF.

The rearrangement links TRBV3-1 to TRBJ1-2; D gene ambiguous. V was trimmed by 5 bases and J by 4 bases, leaving 23 bases between them. Germline lookup yields CDR1 LGHDT and CDR2 YNNKEL (reference sequence). The CDR3 has 17 residues. The CDR3 region has the DNA TGTGCCAGCAGCGTGTTATACACCCTTCGAAAGGCCTATGGCTACACCTTC. This codes for CASSVLYTLRKAYGYTF.

On this clonotype itself: The conserved phenylalanine or tryptophan is not found at the CDR3 terminus, so this likely reflects a read error. The chain couples TRBV4-3 to TRBJ1-2; D ambiguous. Germline loops: CDR1 LGHNA, CDR2 YSLEER. The CDR3 spans 17 residues. The CDR3 DNA reads TGCGCCAGCAGCGAGTTGATAGGACGTCGAAAGACCTATGGTTACACCCTC. Residues: CASSELIGRRKTYGYTL.